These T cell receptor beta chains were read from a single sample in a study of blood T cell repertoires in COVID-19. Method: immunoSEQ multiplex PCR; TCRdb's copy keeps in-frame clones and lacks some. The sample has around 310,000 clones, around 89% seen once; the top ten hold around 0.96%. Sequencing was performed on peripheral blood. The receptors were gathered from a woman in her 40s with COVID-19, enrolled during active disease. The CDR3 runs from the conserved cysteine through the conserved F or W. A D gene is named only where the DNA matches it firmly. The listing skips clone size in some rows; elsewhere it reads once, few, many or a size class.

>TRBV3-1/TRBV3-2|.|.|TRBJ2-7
CASSRARGYEQYF
TGTGCCAGCAGCCGCGCCAGGGGTTACGAGCAGTACTTC
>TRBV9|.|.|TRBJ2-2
CASSVLSGIEHVGAGELFF
TGTGCCAGCAGCGTACTATCAGGGATCGAACATGTGGGCGCCGGGGAGCTGTTTTTT
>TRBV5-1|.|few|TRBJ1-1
CASSLAGEAFF
TGCGCCAGCAGCTTGGCGGGTGAAGCTTTCTTT
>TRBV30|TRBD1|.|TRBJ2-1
CAWRPWDSPGTYNEQFF
TGTGCCTGGAGACCTTGGGACAGCCCGGGGACCTACAATGAGCAGTTCTTC
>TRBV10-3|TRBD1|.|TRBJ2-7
CAISESRDRGTYEQYF
TGTGCCATCAGTGAGTCAAGGGACAGGGGGACCTACGAGCAGTACTTC
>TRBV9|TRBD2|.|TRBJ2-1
CASSVVASGNNEQFF
TGTGCCAGCAGCGTAGTGGCTAGCGGAAACAATGAGCAGTTCTTC
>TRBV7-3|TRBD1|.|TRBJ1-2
CASSLGQGAYYGYTF
TGTGCCAGCAGCTTGGGCCAGGGGGCTTATTATGGCTACACCTTC
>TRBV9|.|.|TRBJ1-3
CASSVASSGNTIYF
TGTGCCAGCAGCGTAGCCTCCTCTGGAAACACCATATATTTT
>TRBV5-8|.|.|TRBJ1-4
CASSYGLVGSEKLFF
TGTGCCAGCAGCTACGGACTCGTGGGTAGTGAAAAACTGTTTTTT
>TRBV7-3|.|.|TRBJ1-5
CASSANTGQPQHF
TGTGCCAGCAGCGCTAATACGGGGCAGCCCCAGCATTTT
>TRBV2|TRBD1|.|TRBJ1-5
CASSRQGVNQPQHF
TGTGCCAGCAGTAGACAGGGGGTTAATCAGCCCCAGCATTTT
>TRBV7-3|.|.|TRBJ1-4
CASSLSRPVGHAEKLFF
TGTGCCAGCAGCTTATCAAGGCCAGTGGGACATGCTGAAAAACTGTTTTTT
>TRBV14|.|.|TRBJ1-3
CASSHWVQDGFLSGTIYF
TGTGCCAGCAGCCATTGGGTACAGGACGGCTTCCTCTCCGGGACCATATATTTT
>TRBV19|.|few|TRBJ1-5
CASKIGGYSNQPQHF
TGTGCCAGTAAAATCGGCGGATATAGCAATCAGCCCCAGCATTTT
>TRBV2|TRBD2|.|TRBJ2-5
CASKEGLALLETQYF
TGTGCCAGCAAGGAAGGACTAGCGCTTTTAGAGACCCAGTACTTC
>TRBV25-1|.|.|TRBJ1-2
CASSESGDNYGYTF
TGTGCCAGCAGTGAATCGGGAGATAACTATGGCTACACCTTC
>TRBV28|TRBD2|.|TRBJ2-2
CASSLWTSLSTGELFF
TGTGCCAGCAGTTTATGGACTAGCTTGAGCACCGGGGAGCTGTTTTTT
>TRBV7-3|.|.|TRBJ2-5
CASSFQGRETQYF
TGTGCCAGCAGCTTCCAGGGAAGGGAGACCCAGTACTTC
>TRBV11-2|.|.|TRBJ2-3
CASSLAGQGYGDTQYF
TGTGCCAGCAGCTTAGCTGGGCAGGGCTACGGAGATACGCAGTATTTT
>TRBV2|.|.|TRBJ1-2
CASSERPADSYTF
TGTGCCAGCAGTGAACGACCGGCAGACAGCTACACCTTC
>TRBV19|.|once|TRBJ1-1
CASSKDSHNTEAFF
TGTGCCAGTAGTAAGGACTCACATAACACTGAAGCTTTCTTT
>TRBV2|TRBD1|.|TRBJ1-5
CASTDEGTGYQPQHF
TGTGCCAGCACTGATGAAGGGACAGGGTATCAGCCCCAGCATTTT
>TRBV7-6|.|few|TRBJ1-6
CASSSTHGGSGLAPLHF
TGTGCCAGCAGCTCCACCCACGGGGGTTCGGGTCTGGCACCCCTCCACTTT
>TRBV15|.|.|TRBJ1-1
CATALHGQMNTEAFF
TGTGCCACCGCCCTCCATGGACAGATGAACACTGAAGCTTTCTTT
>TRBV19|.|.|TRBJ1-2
CASSISGDYGYTF
TGTGCCAGTAGTATTTCGGGGGACTATGGCTACACCTTC
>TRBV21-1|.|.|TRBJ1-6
CASSRDRGCYSPLHF
TGTGCCAGCAGCCGGGACAGGGGGTGTTATTCACCCCTCCACTTT
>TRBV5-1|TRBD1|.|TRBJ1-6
CASSLSGTGEPLHF
TGCGCCAGCAGCTTATCCGGGACAGGGGAGCCCCTCCACTTT
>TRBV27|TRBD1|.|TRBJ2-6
CASSLFGTGEANVLTF
TGTGCCAGCAGTTTATTCGGGACAGGGGAGGCCAACGTCCTGACTTTC
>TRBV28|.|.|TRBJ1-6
CASSDSGDVDNSPLHF
TGTGCCAGCAGCGATTCCGGGGATGTGGATAATTCACCCCTCCACTTT
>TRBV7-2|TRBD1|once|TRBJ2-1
CASSALTGGRNEQFF
TGTGCCAGCAGCGCTTTGACAGGGGGGAGGAATGAGCAGTTCTTC
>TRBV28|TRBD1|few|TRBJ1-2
CASSISGTGPTNYGYTF
TGTGCCAGCAGTATCTCCGGGACAGGGCCTACTAACTATGGCTACACCTTC
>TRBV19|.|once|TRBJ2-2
CASTISQNTGELFF
TGTGCCAGTACCATCAGTCAGAACACCGGGGAGCTGTTTTTT
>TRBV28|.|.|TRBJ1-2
CASRVATRYGYTF
TGTGCCAGCAGAGTAGCTACCCGCTATGGCTACACCTTC
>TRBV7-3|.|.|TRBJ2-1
CASSPLALVATGEQFF
TGTGCCAGCAGCCCACTAGCCCTGGTTGCGACGGGTGAGCAGTTCTTC
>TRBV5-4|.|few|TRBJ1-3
CASSSDYRSSGNTIYF
TGTGCCAGCAGTTCAGATTACAGGAGCTCTGGAAACACCATATATTTT
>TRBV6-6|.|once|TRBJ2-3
CASSYSDKRDTQYF
TGTGCCAGCAGTTACTCGGACAAGAGGGATACGCAGTATTTT
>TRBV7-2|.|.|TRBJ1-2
CASSPQGRDIGGYTF
TGTGCCAGCAGCCCTCAGGGCCGGGACATCGGCGGCTACACCTTC
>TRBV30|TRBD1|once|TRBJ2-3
CAWSVLRGSGGDTQYF
TGTGCCTGGAGTGTACTACGGGGCTCAGGGGGAGATACGCAGTATTTT
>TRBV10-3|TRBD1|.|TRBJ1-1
CAISPRTGNTEAFF
TGTGCCATCAGTCCACGGACAGGGAACACTGAAGCTTTCTTT
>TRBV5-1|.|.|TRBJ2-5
CASSLSLETQYF
TGCGCCAGCAGCTTGTCTTTAGAGACCCAGTACTTC
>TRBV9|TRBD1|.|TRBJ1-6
CASSEWGPGQPNSPLHF
TGTGCCAGCAGCGAGTGGGGACCGGGACAGCCAAATTCACCCCTCCACTTT
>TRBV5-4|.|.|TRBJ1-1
CASSLTAMNTEAFF
TGTGCCAGCAGCTTGACAGCTATGAACACTGAAGCTTTCTTT
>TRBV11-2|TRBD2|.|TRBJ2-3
CASSFSGRASTDTQYF
TGTGCCAGCAGCTTTAGCGGGAGGGCCAGCACAGATACGCAGTATTTT
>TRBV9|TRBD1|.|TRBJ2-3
CASSPPLTGASTDTQYF
TGTGCCAGCAGCCCACCTTTAACAGGGGCCAGCACAGATACGCAGTATTTT
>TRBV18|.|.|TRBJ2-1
CASSPPGQGGQFF
TGTGCCAGCTCACCACCGGGGCAGGGCGGGCAGTTCTTC
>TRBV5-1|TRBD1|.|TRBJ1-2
CASSPRVGGDLRGYTF
TGCGCCAGCAGCCCCCGGGTAGGGGGCGACCTGAGGGGCTACACCTTC
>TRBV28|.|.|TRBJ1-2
CASSSVGGTHNYGYTF
TGTGCCAGCAGTTCGGTGGGAGGGACACATAACTATGGCTACACCTTC
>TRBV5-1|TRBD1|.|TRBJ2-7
CASSLAGTGVEQYF
TGCGCCAGCAGCTTGGCCGGGACAGGGGTCGAGCAGTACTTC
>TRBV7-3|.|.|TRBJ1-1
CASSLGRGPPLRTEAFF
TGTGCCAGCAGCTTAGGCAGGGGCCCCCCATTGAGGACTGAAGCTTTCTTT
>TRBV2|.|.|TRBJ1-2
CASRLTGETVIYGYTF
TGTGCCAGCAGGTTGACAGGCGAAACCGTCATCTATGGCTACACCTTC
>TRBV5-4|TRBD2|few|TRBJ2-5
CASSHGTTQETQYF
TGTGCCAGCAGCCATGGGACTACTCAAGAGACCCAGTACTTC
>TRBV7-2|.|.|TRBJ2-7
CASSLGVGLEHYEQYF
TGTGCCAGCAGCTTAGGTGTTGGCCTAGAGCATTACGAGCAGTACTTC
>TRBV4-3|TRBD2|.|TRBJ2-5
CASSQAGGEETQYF
TGCGCCAGCAGCCAGGCGGGAGGAGAGGAGACCCAGTACTTC
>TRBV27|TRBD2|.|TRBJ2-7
CASSSGTRSSYEQYF
TGTGCCAGCAGTTCCGGGACTAGAAGCTCCTACGAGCAGTACTTC